This T cell receptor (beta chain) was identified in a study of Ad26.COV2.S vaccination and SARS-CoV-2 variants. Study-wide context: Dosing was one shot or two shots 56 days apart.

Treatment given: some 20 received Ad26.COV2.S at low or high dose, single or two shots; five or six received placebo; per-sample allocation not given. The study sampled participants on day 63 after the first vaccine or placebo injection. Comment on this clone: Other nucleotide sequences in the sample specify the same CDR3.

Profiling relied on immunoSEQ multiplex PCR, and the TCRdb table lists in-frame clones only, not all of them. The data contain 300,000 to 350,000 clones, approximately 86% of them singletons. The germline V gene has CDR1 LGHNA and CDR2 YSLEER. CDR3 length: 14 amino acids. Trimming stripped 3 bases from V and 0 bases from J, with 8 bases between. The V gene is TRBV4-3, the J gene TRBJ1-1; D is unclear. The starting material was peripheral blood, obtained in a trial of Ad26.COV2.S vaccine versus placebo. This receptor was identified in a person between 18 and 60 years old who received the Ad26.COV2.S COVID-19 vaccine or a placebo. Written as DNA, the CDR3 is TGCGCCAGCAGCCAGGACCGGGTGAACACTGAAGCTTTCTTT. This gives the protein CASSQDRVNTEAFF.